The text below deals with one TCR beta chain. The sample originates from a study of blood T cell repertoires in COVID-19. At the level of the study: Spain, Italy and the United States supplied samples that represented acute and convalescent COVID-19. Nucleic acid was either cDNA or gDNA, and it came from T cells, B-cell-depleted T cells, or PBMCs.

The CDR3 contains 13 residues. The germline gives CDR1 SNHLY, CDR2 FYNNEI. V was cut by 8 bases and J by 0 bases, with 8 bases left in between. TCRdb's table, derived via immunoSEQ multiplex PCR, lists solely in-frame clones and lacks some. The sample includes fewer than 150,000 clones, 88% of them seen just once. Sequenced: peripheral blood. The receptor was isolated from a woman between 45 and 60 years old with active or convalescent COVID-19. The chain is built from TRBV2 and TRBJ2-1, with D possibly being TRBD2 (6 bases). CDR3 sequence (DNA): TGTGCCAGCTGCGGGGCCTCCTACAATGAGCAGTTCTTC. This codes for CASCGASYNEQFF.